A selection of T cell receptor beta chains follows, all from one sample in a study of T cells in Graves' hyperthyroidism and ophthalmopathy. TCRdb used MiXCR to reprocess the multiplex PCR reads, holding one entry per CDR3 protein. The sample has 650,000 to 700,000 distinct CDR3 sequences, approximately 15% seen once. Specimen: blood. Source of these receptors: a man aged 45 to 65 with Graves' hyperthyroidism. Each CDR3 is given with its conserved first and last residue. A D gene is named only where the DNA matches it firmly. Only part of the rows carry a size: once, few, many, or a class if the clone is expanded.

d_gene: -
v_gene: TRBV18
abundance: many
j_gene: TRBJ1-1
CDR3nt: TGTGCCAGCTCATACAGGGTGGACACTGAAGCTTTCTTT
CDR3aa: CASSYRVDTEAFF

d_gene: -
v_gene: TRBV20-1
abundance: -
j_gene: TRBJ2-1
CDR3nt: TGCAGTGCTAGAGAAGACTGGGGGAATGAGCAGTTCTTC
CDR3aa: CSAREDWGNEQFF

d_gene: -
v_gene: TRBV28
abundance: many
j_gene: TRBJ1-5
CDR3nt: TGTGCCAGCACCCCGGGACTTTACACTCAGCCCCAGCATTTT
CDR3aa: CASTPGLYTQPQHF

d_gene: TRBD1
v_gene: TRBV6-5
abundance: many
j_gene: TRBJ1-1
CDR3nt: TGTGCCAGCAGTTACTCCGGGACAGGGAAGAACACTGAAGCTTTCTTT
CDR3aa: CASSYSGTGKNTEAFF

d_gene: -
v_gene: TRBV30
abundance: few
j_gene: TRBJ1-1
CDR3nt: TGTGCCTGGGAGACGCAATTGAACACTGAAGCTTTCTTT
CDR3aa: CAWETQLNTEAFF

d_gene: TRBD2
v_gene: TRBV20-1
abundance: many
j_gene: TRBJ2-1
CDR3nt: TGCAGTGCTAGGCTACTAGCGGCACTCCACAATGAGCAGTTCTTC
CDR3aa: CSARLLAALHNEQFF

d_gene: TRBD2
v_gene: TRBV29-1
abundance: few
j_gene: TRBJ2-7
CDR3nt: TGCAGCGTTGATCTTAGCGGGAGTTACGAGCAGTACTTC
CDR3aa: CSVDLSGSYEQYF

d_gene: TRBD1
v_gene: TRBV7-9
abundance: -
j_gene: TRBJ1-2
CDR3nt: TGTGCCAGCAGCCGACAGGGAGTCGATGGCTACACCTTC
CDR3aa: CASSRQGVDGYTF

d_gene: -
v_gene: TRBV6-1
abundance: -
j_gene: TRBJ1-3
CDR3nt: TGTGCCAGCCGGGACGGCGGGGGCTCTGGAAACACCATATATTTT
CDR3aa: CASRDGGGSGNTIYF

d_gene: -
v_gene: TRBV28
abundance: few
j_gene: TRBJ2-7
CDR3nt: TGTGCCTGCAAGGAAGAGGGAGAAGGGTACGAGCAGTACTTC
CDR3aa: CACKEEGEGYEQYF

d_gene: TRBD1
v_gene: TRBV3-1
abundance: many
j_gene: TRBJ1-4
CDR3nt: TGTGCCAGCAGCCAACGGACAGGGGGTGAAAAACTGTTTTTT
CDR3aa: CASSQRTGGEKLFF

d_gene: TRBD2
v_gene: TRBV29-1
abundance: few
j_gene: TRBJ2-1
CDR3nt: TGCAGCGTTGAAGATGGTGCGGGGGTGAGAGGGAATGAGCAGTTCTTC
CDR3aa: CSVEDGAGVRGNEQFF

d_gene: -
v_gene: TRBV6-1
abundance: few
j_gene: TRBJ2-3
CDR3nt: TGTGCCAGCAGTGAATTCAGGAGCGCTAGCACAGATACGCAGTATTTT
CDR3aa: CASSEFRSASTDTQYF

d_gene: TRBD1
v_gene: TRBV5-1
abundance: many
j_gene: TRBJ2-7
CDR3nt: TGCGCCAGCAGCTTACCCCGGCAGGGGGCGGACCGCGAGCAGTACTTC
CDR3aa: CASSLPRQGADREQYF

d_gene: -
v_gene: TRBV28
abundance: few
j_gene: TRBJ2-2
CDR3nt: TGTGCCAGCAGTCCGGCCCAGGGGACACCCACCGGGGAGCTGTTTTTT
CDR3aa: CASSPAQGTPTGELFF

d_gene: -
v_gene: TRBV29-1
abundance: -
j_gene: TRBJ2-7
CDR3nt: TGCAGCGTTGAAGCCGACGGCTACGAGCAGTACTTC
CDR3aa: CSVEADGYEQYF

d_gene: TRBD1
v_gene: TRBV3-1
abundance: many
j_gene: TRBJ1-1
CDR3nt: TGTGCCAGCAACCCGGGACAGGGGCGCACTGAAGCTTTCTTT
CDR3aa: CASNPGQGRTEAFF

d_gene: -
v_gene: TRBV28
abundance: many
j_gene: TRBJ2-6
CDR3nt: TGTGCCAGCAGTCCATCGGGACATATCTCTGGGGCCAACGTCCTGACTTTC
CDR3aa: CASSPSGHISGANVLTF

d_gene: TRBD2
v_gene: TRBV19
abundance: many
j_gene: TRBJ2-1
CDR3nt: TGTGCCAGTAGTATAGACACCCCTAGCGGGAGCTCCTACAATGAGCAGTTCTTC
CDR3aa: CASSIDTPSGSSYNEQFF

d_gene: TRBD1
v_gene: TRBV18
abundance: many
j_gene: TRBJ1-1
CDR3nt: TGTGCCAGCTCAAACAGGGGGCGGAACACTGAAGCTTTCTTT
CDR3aa: CASSNRGRNTEAFF

d_gene: -
v_gene: TRBV2
abundance: many
j_gene: TRBJ1-1
CDR3nt: TGTGCCAGCTGGACAGAGTCGAACACTGAAGCTTTCTTT
CDR3aa: CASWTESNTEAFF

d_gene: TRBD2
v_gene: TRBV20-1
abundance: -
j_gene: TRBJ2-5
CDR3nt: TGCAGTGCTAGAGATGGACTAGCGGGAGAGGAGACCCAGTACTTC
CDR3aa: CSARDGLAGEETQYF

d_gene: TRBD1
v_gene: TRBV7-9
abundance: many
j_gene: TRBJ1-4
CDR3nt: TGTGCCAGCAGCTTAGGCGGGACAGGGGACGAAAAACTGTTTTTT
CDR3aa: CASSLGGTGDEKLFF

d_gene: -
v_gene: TRBV7-9
abundance: many
j_gene: TRBJ2-7
CDR3nt: TGTGCCAGCAGCCCATTTAGCTACGAGCAGTACTTC
CDR3aa: CASSPFSYEQYF

d_gene: -
v_gene: TRBV6-5
abundance: -
j_gene: TRBJ2-7
CDR3nt: TGTGCCAGCAGTTACGGTGGAAAGCAGTACTTC
CDR3aa: CASSYGGKQYF

d_gene: -
v_gene: TRBV10-3
abundance: many
j_gene: TRBJ2-1
CDR3nt: TGTGCCATCAGTGACACACTAAATGAGCAGTTCTTC
CDR3aa: CAISDTLNEQFF